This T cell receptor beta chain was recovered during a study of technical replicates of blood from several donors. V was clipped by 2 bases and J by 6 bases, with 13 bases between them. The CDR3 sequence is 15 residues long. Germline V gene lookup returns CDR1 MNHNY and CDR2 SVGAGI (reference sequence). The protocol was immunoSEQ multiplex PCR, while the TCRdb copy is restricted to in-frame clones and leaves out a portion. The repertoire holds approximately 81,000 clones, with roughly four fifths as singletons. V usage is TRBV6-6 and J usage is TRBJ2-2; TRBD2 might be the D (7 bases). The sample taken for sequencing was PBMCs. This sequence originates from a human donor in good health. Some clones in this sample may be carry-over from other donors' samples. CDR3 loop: CASSYPRGGPGELFF. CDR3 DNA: TGTGCCAGCAGTTACCCGAGGGGGGGCCCCGGGGAGCTGTTTTTT.